The following is a T cell receptor (beta chain) sequence with its context. The data were taken from a study of T-cell reconstitution after alpha-beta-depleted transplantation in children. The CDR3 is 14 residues long. The germline CDR1 and CDR2 sequences are SGHTA and FQGNSA. V trimming: 5 bases; J trimming: 4 bases; junction bases outside the gene matches: 8. The TCRbeta library incorporated unique molecular identifiers. TCRdb fed the PCR reads into MiXCR, producing one record per CDR3 protein. The sample lists about 580,000 distinct CDR3 sequences; 23% were seen once. The sequencing here drew on PBMCs, mostly from graft donor cells, taken 360 days after TCRalphabeta/CD19-depleted stem cell transplant. The sequence was obtained from a boy under two years old who had a stem cell transplant for acute myeloid leukemia, so the T cells may come from the graft donor. The rearrangement links TRBV7-2 to TRBJ2-7, with 7 bases identical to TRBD1. The CDR3 DNA reads as TGTGCCAGCAGCCACACAGGGGAACGGTACGAGCAGTACTTC. This sequence encodes CASSHTGERYEQYF.